This T cell receptor (beta chain) was identified during a study of OX40 agonist ivuxolimab in advanced cancers. Study summary: The dose-escalation group included hepatocellular carcinoma, melanoma, renal cell carcinoma and head and neck cancer. Points from the study as a whole: At doses 0.1 to 3.0 mg/kg, CD4+ and CD8+ clones expanded.

The repertoire was sequenced with immunoSEQ multiplex PCR; TCRdb's copy has only in-frame clones and lacks some. Among 65,000 to 100,000 clones listed, about 92% were seen once. A word on this clone: Its antigen is currently unknown.

The CDR3 consists of 15 residues. Trimming took 4 bases from V and 6 from J, leaving 17 bases between them. Germline CDR1 and CDR2: SGDLS and YYNGEE. Blood draws occurred at baseline, cycle 4 day 1, and cycle 7 day 1. The sequences come from CD4+ or CD8+ T cells sorted from blood, collected in a trial of the OX40 agonist ivuxolimab. The sequence came from an adult with an advanced solid tumor such as melanoma, head and neck, liver or kidney cancer. The V and J genes are TRBV9 and TRBJ2-4; TRBD1 or TRBD2 may be the D gene (5 bases each). This CDR3 is CASSPEGTVLNIQYF. For the CDR3, the DNA is TGTGCCAGCAGCCCAGAGGGGACGGTGTTAAACATTCAGTACTTC.